What follows are 32 T cell receptor beta chains derived from one specimen sequenced in a study of T cells expressing NK-cell markers. Reanalyzing the 5' RACE reads, TCRdb keeps one entry per CDR3 protein, without DNA. The table lists about 460,000 distinct CDR3 sequences. The sequencing sample was made of blood T cells: a sorted CD56 or NKG2C T cell subset, CD4+ or CD8+ T cells, or bulk PBMC T cells (not recorded which). Receptor source: a woman between 45 and 60 years old in good health.

V usage is TRBV25-1 and J usage is TRBJ1-1. The germline V gene has CDR1 MGHDK and CDR2 SYGVNS. The CDR3 contains 12 residues. The chain's CDR3 is CAKAGTNTEAFF.

The V and J genes are TRBV7-9 and TRBJ1-3; lacking DNA, the TRBD1 call made by TCRdb goes unchecked. The germline CDR1 and CDR2 sequences are SEHNR and FQNEAQ (reference sequence). This CDR3 is built from 16 residues. The CDR3 is CASSLEVGVSGNTIYF.

The chain employs TRBV27 and TRBJ2-3; TCRdb indicates TRBD1, and absent DNA this call remains unverified. CDR1 is MNHEY, CDR2 SMNVEV, per germline (reference sequence). The CDR3 loop spans 16 amino acids. The CDR3 protein is CASSPPLGYSTDTQYF.

The gene calls are TRBV3-1 and TRBJ1-6; the TCRdb D gene call, TRBD1, has no DNA to confirm it. CDR1 is LGHDT and CDR2 is YNNKEL in the germline V gene (reference sequence). The CDR3 length is 14 residues. CDR3 region: CASSHGTENSPLHF.

The chain combines TRBV24-1 with TRBJ2-7; the TCRdb D gene call, TRBD1, has no DNA to confirm it. CDR1 and CDR2 (germline): KGHDR, SFDVKD. This CDR3 spans 15 amino acids. The CDR3 sequence: CATSDRRETIYEQYF.

This chain joins TRBV14 and TRBJ2-3; TCRdb returns TRBD2, unconfirmable since there is no DNA. Germline CDR1 is SGHDN and CDR2 is FVKESK. This CDR3 has 15 amino acids. The CDR3 loop reads CASSRTSQQTDTQYF. Looking up the rest from reference TRBV14 and TRBJ2-3 gives the full variable domain: EAGVTQFPSHSVIEKGQTVTLRCDPISGHDNLYWYRRVMGKEIKFLLHFVKESKQDESGMPNNRFLAERTGGTYSTLKVQPAELEDSGVYFCASSRTSQQTDTQYFGPGTRLTVL.

The V gene is TRBV20-1, the J gene TRBJ2-4. The CDR3 is 13 amino acids. Germline lookup yields CDR1 DFQATT and CDR2 SNEGSKA (reference sequence). The CDR3: CSAPVVVKNIQYF.

The rearrangement uses TRBV5-1 and TRBJ2-7; TCRdb names TRBD1, which stays unverified in the absence of DNA. The germline CDR1 and CDR2 sequences are SGHRS and YFSETQ. This CDR3 has 16 amino acids. The CDR3 reads CASSPPRGRGPLEQYF.

Here the CDR3 reads CASRGRGYEQYF. V usage is TRBV7-3 and J usage is TRBJ2-7; TCRdb designates TRBD1, a call that cannot be tested without DNA. Germline lookup yields CDR1 SGHTA and CDR2 FQGTGA. The CDR3 is made up of 12 amino acids.

V and J are TRBV5-1 and TRBJ2-5; TCRdb names TRBD2, which stays unverified in the absence of DNA. This CDR3 spans 15 amino acids. Germline V CDR1 and CDR2: SGHRS, YFSETQ. CDR3 amino acids: CASSGTRAIQETQYF.

The V call is TRBV5-6, the J call TRBJ2-5. The CDR3 loop spans 14 amino acids. CDR1 is SGHDT and CDR2 is YYEEEE in the germline V gene. CDR3 amino acids: CASSLAGSGETQYF.

This chain connects TRBV29-1 to TRBJ2-2. Germline V lookup: CDR1 SQVTM, CDR2 ANQGSEA. This CDR3 is 13 amino acids long. The CDR3 sequence is CSVCQIRGGELFF.

V and J are TRBV5-1 and TRBJ2-1; TCRdb designates TRBD1, a call that cannot be tested without DNA. The CDR3 totals 14 residues. Germline assignment: CDR1 SGHRS and CDR2 YFSETQ. CDR3: CASSGLGQTSEQFF.

The chain recombines TRBV5-1 with TRBJ2-7; TCRdb designates TRBD2, a call that cannot be tested without DNA. Germline-derived CDR1 and CDR2 are SGHRS and YFSETQ. This CDR3 is 14 amino acids long. CDR3 region: CASSSGLRGNEQYF.

This chain connects TRBV6-5 to TRBJ1-1; as DNA is missing, the TRBD1 call by TCRdb cannot be tested. The CDR3 consists of 12 residues. In germline, CDR1 is MNHEY, CDR2 SVGAGI. CDR3 protein: CASIPGGGRAFF.

V usage is TRBV6-5 and J usage is TRBJ2-5; TCRdb picks TRBD1, but there is no DNA to check that call. The CDR3 runs 14 residues. Germline CDR1 and CDR2: MNHEY and SVGAGI. The CDR3: CASSRQPLKEAQYF.

The rearrangement links TRBV6-6 to TRBJ2-7; without DNA, the TCRdb call of TRBD1 cannot be checked. The CDR3 loop spans 19 amino acids. Germline V gene lookup returns CDR1 MNHNY and CDR2 SVGAGI (reference sequence). CDR3 protein: CASSYLPGGLRDPSYEQYF.

The chain employs TRBV29-1 and TRBJ1-1; no DNA is available, so the TRBD1 call from TCRdb remains unchecked. CDR3 length equals 17 residues. Germline CDR1 reads SQVTM; CDR2 reads ANQGSEA. CDR3 sequence reads: CSVRGDRGPGRNTEAFF.

V is TRBV12-3 or TRBV12-4 and J is TRBJ1-2; TCRdb's D call of TRBD1 is untestable without DNA. This CDR3 contains 14 residues. CDR3 sequence reads: CASSLKARNYGYTF.

The chain combines TRBV24-1 with TRBJ2-1; the TRBD1 assignment by TCRdb is unverifiable without DNA. The CDR3 sequence is 12 residues long. Germline assignment: CDR1 KGHDR and CDR2 SFDVKD. CDR3 residues: CATSGPSLGQFF.

The V gene is TRBV5-1, the J gene TRBJ2-5; absent DNA, TCRdb's TRBD2 call cannot be checked. This CDR3 is 16 amino acids long. Germline V gives CDR1 SGHRS, CDR2 YFSETQ. CDR3 amino acids: CASSLSRFGTQETQYF.

The rearrangement uses TRBV12-3 or TRBV12-4 and TRBJ1-1; TCRdb's D call of TRBD1 is untestable without DNA. This CDR3 contains 15 residues. The CDR3 sequence: CASSAHRGGFFRAFF.

The chain carries TRBV5-1 and TRBJ2-7; the D call from TCRdb, TRBD2, cannot be confirmed without DNA. The CDR3 is 16 amino acids. Germline V CDR1 and CDR2: SGHRS, YFSETQ. The CDR3 here is CASSLVGTSGDYEQYF.

This chain connects TRBV6-1 to TRBJ1-5; there is no DNA to check the TCRdb D call of TRBD1. The CDR3 is 15 residues long. Germline V gene data show CDR1 as MNHNS and CDR2 as SASEGT. The CDR3 protein is CASSEQQGSLQPQHF.

The chain carries TRBV5-1 and TRBJ2-5; TCRdb's D call, TRBD1, is unchecked because there is no DNA. Germline loops: CDR1 SGHRS, CDR2 YFSETQ. The CDR3 is 15 amino acids. The chain's CDR3 is CASSPSRGSDETQYF.

V usage is TRBV5-5 and J usage is TRBJ2-7. Germline CDR1 and CDR2: SGHKS and YYEKEE (reference sequence). This CDR3 contains 15 residues. The CDR3 spells CASSLRNRLGNEQYF.

J is TRBJ2-2 and V is TRBV4-1. The germline CDR1 and CDR2 sequences are MGHRA and YSYEKL. CDR3 size: 15 residues. The chain's CDR3 is CASSQESGDTGELFF.

The rearrangement joins TRBV15 to TRBJ2-7. Looked up from germline, CDR1 is LNHNV and CDR2 is YYDKDF (reference sequence). The CDR3 consists of 15 residues. The CDR3: CATSRDQGKGNEQYF.

The chain is built from TRBV24-1 and TRBJ2-1; TCRdb's D gene call, TRBD2, goes unchecked for lack of DNA. Germline CDR1 KGHDR, CDR2 SFDVKD. The CDR3 spans 19 residues. The CDR3 region is CATSGQSGRAGSSYNEQFF.

The chain uses TRBV18 and TRBJ1-1. Germline V gives CDR1 KGHSH, CDR2 LQKENI. The CDR3 is 14 amino acids. Here the CDR3 reads CASSPPDKSTEAFF.

The V gene is TRBV5-4, the J gene TRBJ1-1; the D gene TCRdb calls, TRBD1, cannot be checked with no DNA. Germline CDR1 reads SGHNT; CDR2 reads YYREEE (reference sequence). The CDR3 runs to 13 residues. The CDR3 is CASTAPGTTEAFF.

The V gene is TRBV6-5, the J gene TRBJ1-2; the D call from TCRdb, TRBD1, cannot be confirmed without DNA. Germline assignment: CDR1 MNHEY and CDR2 SVGAGI. CDR3 length equals 14 residues. This CDR3 reads CASRSRRFDYGYTF.